The entry below describes one T cell receptor (beta chain). This sample stems from a study of shared clonotypes between healthy human individuals. The overall study: Plates per donor: three CD4 naive, three CD4 memory, two CD8 naive, one CD8 memory.

Repertoires were generated with immunoSEQ multiplex PCR, while TCRdb's copy carries only in-frame clones and drops some. This table has over 850,000 clones, around 82% appearing once. This CDR3 has 14 amino acids. Germline CDR1 is ENHRY and CDR2 is SYGVKD. Trimming cost V 3 bases and J 3 bases, with 11 bases left between them. The chain carries TRBV10-3 and TRBJ1-1, with a tentative D call TRBD1 (5 bases). Sequenced: memory CD4+ T cells from PBMCs. Subset given: CD45RA-negative fraction. The TCR originated in a man between 18 and 29 years old in good health. Some clones in this sample may be carry-over from other donors' samples. The CDR3 region has the DNA TGTGCCATCAGTGAAGAGGGGTACCACACTGAAGCTTTCTTT. It is translated as CAISEEGYHTEAFF.